The entry below gives a single TCR beta chain sequence along with its context. This clone is a singleton in its sample. Its antigen is not yet known. No per-base quality is available; no much larger clone lies one base away. These data originate in a study of T cell responses to AZD1222 COVID-19 vaccine (dated by TCRdb to the early 2020s). As for the study more broadly: A total of 230 to 250 trial participants underwent TCR sequencing, of whom 200 to 220 had received two doses of AZD1222 and around 26 had received two doses of the MenACWY control vaccine. Trial participants were enrolled by age into 18-55, 56-69 and 70-plus year subgroups, with approximately 150, 28 and 58 TCR-sequenced participants respectively.

The time point label for this specimen denotes: about 28 days (+/-7) after the second vaccine dose. Read against the paper, the sample's treatment or condition label means: meningococcal conjugate vaccine given as trial control. The vaccinee samples were drawn from two UK trials, COV001 and COV002, one of which was a single-blind randomized controlled phase 2/3 trial testing AZD1222 (ChAdOx1 nCoV-19) in healthy adults. For TCRbeta chain sequencing, PBMC samples from trial participants were taken at day 0 and at day 28 after the second dose. Reading the germline V gene gives CDR1 SGDLS and CDR2 YYNGEE. Trimming removed 3 bases from V and 7 bases from J; the gene matches leave 14 bases unexplained. CDR3 length: 16 amino acids, cysteine to phenylalanine. Solely the CDR3 DNA is kept, with 48 bases framed from the first base. Findings and caveats that apply to the study as a whole: The vaccine-associated CD4 TCRs covered the entire spike protein, and the dominant responses fell in regions 160-218 and 743-854. The 56-69-year group was small, and its depth increase did not reach significance, likely because of low power. Most participants were white British and females outnumbered males, and the authors suggested that clonal diversity may have been underestimated. No day 14 peak-response samples were available, so repertoires were characterized only after the peak T cell response. After two AZD1222 doses, both the breadth and the depth of spike-specific TCRs were significantly higher than at day 0 and than in MenACWY recipients. Reportedly, close to half of the unique spike-specific TCRs recognized epitopes lying outside the regions that are mutated in the B.1.351 and B.1.1.7 variants. Conclusions about previously exposed vaccinees are limited because only a handful of AZD1222 recipients were SARS-CoV-2 seropositive at baseline.

The CDR3 regions of human TCRbeta chains were subjected to immunosequencing. Per the authors' processing: TCRs in the repertoires were matched against a reference library of SARS-CoV-2-specific TCRs that had been generated with the MIRA antigen-specificity platform. Breadth meant the fraction of unique TCRs that were SARS-CoV-2-associated, whereas depth meant the fraction of total T cells that were SARS-CoV-2-associated. Each spike-specific TCR was assigned to its reactive spike region and to a CD4 or CD8 class using the MIRA data. Log10-transformed breadth and depth values were compared by one-way ANOVA with Sidak's multiple comparisons tests. TCRdb stores this immuneACCESS table with in-frame sequences only. Part of the clones is absent; in the studies checked, under half of the shortfall reflects unresolved V genes, and no reason is known for the rest. The V and J calls and clone size come from that table; D and trimming were worked out from the DNA. The sample table contains about 45,000 clones; only one count was recorded for 80% of them. The ten largest clones add up to about 20% of the sample.

This clonotype was obtained from an adult who received the MenACWY meningococcal vaccine as a control. The chain was built from TRBV9 and TRBJ1-2; TRBD1 matches 8 bases in the middle. The sequencing here drew on peripheral blood, taken 28 days after the second dose of the MenACWY control vaccine. In nucleotides, the sequence is TGTGCCAGCAGCGCTCCCTCCGCAGGGGGCTCGAGTGGCTACACCTTC. Its protein product is CASSAPSAGGSSGYTF. The CDR3 plus the reference TRBV9 and TRBJ1-2 genes for the other parts give the full variable domain: DSGVTQTPKHLITATGQRVTLRCSPRSGDLSVYWYQQSLDQGLQFLIQYYNGEERAKGNILERFSAQQFPDLHSELNLSSLELGDSALYFCASSAPSAGGSSGYTFGSGTRLTVV.